This TCR beta chain stems from a study of control samples from healthy donors and cancer patients. TCRdb's copy holds only in-frame clones and misses some; the assay was immunoSEQ multiplex PCR. The data contain approximately 120,000 clones, approximately 90% of them seen just once; the ten biggest clones take up roughly 4%. Looked up from germline, CDR1 is GTSNPN and CDR2 is SVGIG (reference sequence). Trimming took off 2 bases at V and 1 base at J, with 8 bases between the two ends. The CDR3 is 13 residues long. The sample was blood. The chain joins TRBV30 to TRBJ1-1; D possibly corresponds to TRBD1 (5 bases). The TCR comes from a human donor in good health. The donor label of this sample is uncertain. CDR3 sequence: CAWSRGGNTEAFF. The DNA of the CDR3 is TGTGCCTGGAGTCGCGGGGGGAACACTGAAGCTTTCTTT.